The 32 T cell receptor beta chains reported below all come from one sample, sequenced in a study of human T cells and chemical hapten exposure. TCRdb re-called the RACE reads with MiXCR, one entry per CDR3 protein. In the table there are about 90,000 distinct CDR3 sequences, about 11% of which are singletons. Time point: patch test 3, about 24 weeks after DPC sensitization. The treatment: therapeutic diphenylcyclopropenone sensitization with weekly scalp DPC. The sample consisted of whole blood, taken in connection with sensitization to the hapten diphenylcyclopropenone (DPC). The receptors originated from a woman between 25 and 40 years old with alopecia areata. Some clones in this sample may be carry-over from other donors' samples.

This clonotype was counted ten times or more. The rearrangement joins TRBV7-6 to TRBJ1-6; D is possibly TRBD1 (5 bases). Germline assignment: CDR1 SGHVS and CDR2 FNYEAQ. The CDR3 length is 14 residues. V was shortened by 2 bases and J by 9 bases, with 11 bases between the two germline ends. The CDR3 loop is CASSLSGTLSPLHF. The CDR3 DNA is TGTGCCAGCAGCTTATCCGGGACCCTTTCACCCCTCCACTTT.

This clonotype was detected ten times or more. V is TRBV10-2 and J is TRBJ2-1; TRBD1 matches at 8 bases. The CDR3 runs 16 residues. Germline CDR1 and CDR2: WSHSY and SAAADI. V gave up 1 base and J gave up 4 bases; unmatched junction bases: 6. DNA of the CDR3: TGCGCCAGCAGTGAGTGGCCAGGGGGCGCTTACAATGAGCAGTTCTTC. Translation: CASSEWPGGAYNEQFF.

In its sample, this clonotype was seen a few times. The chain employs TRBV28 and TRBJ2-1; 9 bases agree with TRBD2. The CDR3 is 15 amino acids. Per germline, CDR1 MDHEN and CDR2 SYDVKM. V shed 3 bases and J 7 bases; nucleotides not matched to a gene: 7. CDR3 in amino acids: CASSFGGGESNEQFF. As DNA, the CDR3 is TGTGCCAGCAGTTTCGGCGGGGGGGAATCTAATGAGCAGTTCTTC.

J is TRBJ1-3 and V is TRBV2; D call uncertain. V was pared by 3 bases and J by 4 bases, with 4 bases between. Germline V gene lookup returns CDR1 SNHLY and CDR2 FYNNEI. The CDR3 loop spans 12 amino acids. The CDR3 reads CASSDGGNTIYF. Written as DNA, the CDR3 is TGTGCCAGCAGTGACGGAGGAAACACCATATATTTT.

This clonotype was picked up many times. The V and J genes are TRBV24-1 and TRBJ2-5, with D possibly TRBD1 on 6 matching bases. This CDR3 contains 14 residues. Trimming cost V 5 bases and J 1 base, with 10 bases left between them. Per germline, CDR1 KGHDR and CDR2 SFDVKD. DNA for the CDR3: TGTGCCACCAGTGTCGGGACATTCCAAGAGACCCAGTACTTC. Its translation: CATSVGTFQETQYF.

This clonotype occurred many times. Because the CDR3's place on the DNA is in doubt, the DNA is left out and the CDR3 is given as listed by TCRdb. This chain connects TRBV5-8 to TRBJ2-7; the table's D call, TRBD1, has no DNA check behind it. 12 amino acids form the CDR3, both terminal residues included. Germline CDR1 is SGHTS and CDR2 is YDEGEE. The CDR3 protein is CASSLLVAGGNF.

This clonotype was counted only a few times. The chain couples TRBV29-1 to TRBJ2-2; 7 bases fit TRBD1. Trimming removed 7 bases from V and 2 bases from J; junction bases left unmatched: 7. Germline values: CDR1 SQVTM, CDR2 ANQGSEA. This CDR3 is 14 amino acids long. CDR3 nucleotides: TGCAGCGCTGGGGGACAGACCAACACCGGGGAGCTGTTTTTT. This translates into CSAGGQTNTGELFF.

Comment on this clonotype: A much larger clone lies a single base off, so this may be a read error. The chain is built from TRBV7-9 and TRBJ2-7; 9 nucleotides agree with TRBD1. This CDR3 spans 15 amino acids. The germline V gene encodes CDR1 SEHNR and CDR2 FQNEAQ (reference sequence). The chain's CDR3 is CATSLRGDRVYEQYF. DNA of the CDR3: TGTGCCACCAGCTTAAGGGGGGACAGGGTCTACGAGCAGTACTTC.

The chain uses TRBV4-3 and TRBJ2-1; maybe TRBD2 (6 bases). Trimming took off 0 bases at V and 5 bases at J, with 14 bases between the two ends. Germline lookup yields CDR1 LGHNA and CDR2 YSLEER. The CDR3 has 16 residues. This CDR3 is CASSQDLTSSHNEQFF. DNA of the CDR3: TGCGCCAGCAGCCAAGATTTGACTAGTTCCCACAATGAGCAGTTCTTC.

This clonotype was seen only a few times. The chain is built from TRBV28 and TRBJ1-2, with D unresolved. This CDR3 has 13 residues. V was cut by 3 bases and J by 2 bases, with 7 bases left in between. The germline CDR1 and CDR2 sequences are MDHEN and SYDVKM. In DNA, the CDR3 is TGTGCCAGCAGTTTTGGGCAGAACTATGGCTACACCTTC. Its translation is CASSFGQNYGYTF.

This clonotype was counted many times. As DNA, the CDR3 is TGCGCCAGCAGTGAGTCGAACGACATTTACGAGCAGTACGTC. Protein: CASSESNDIYEQYV. This chain uses TRBV10-1 with TRBJ2-7; D unclear. V lost 0 bases and J 4 bases, leaving 10 bases between the germline ends. The CDR3 sequence is 14 residues long. Germline CDR1 WNHNN, CDR2 SYGVQD (reference sequence).

This clonotype showed up many times. J is TRBJ1-2 and V is TRBV24-1; unclear D gene. Germline V gene data show CDR1 as KGHDR and CDR2 as SFDVKD. V was pared by 4 bases and J by 8 bases, with 13 bases between. The CDR3 runs to 13 residues. The CDR3 nucleotides are TGTGCCACCAGTGAACGACTTAATGGCGGCTACACCTTC. This sequence encodes CATSERLNGGYTF.

This clonotype was observed a handful of times. The J gene is TRBJ1-1, the V gene TRBV21-1. TRBV21-1 constitutes a pseudogene. This CDR3 is built from 14 residues. The CDR3 here is CASSKAGQNTEAFF. CDR3 bases: TGTGCCAGCAGCAAAGCGGGGCAGAACACTGAAGCTTTCTTT.

Ten or more counts support this clonotype. The chain employs TRBV3-1 and TRBJ2-5, with TRBD1 identical over 8 bases. Unmatched junction bases numbered 7, after V lost 2 bases and J lost 2 bases. Looked up from germline, CDR1 is LGHDT and CDR2 is YNNKEL (reference sequence). The CDR3 covers 16 residues. The CDR3 here is CASSQPGQARQETQYF. In nucleotides, the CDR3 is TGTGCCAGCAGCCAACCGGGACAGGCCAGACAAGAGACCCAGTACTTC.

The V call is TRBV3-1, the J call TRBJ2-7; 10 bases agree with TRBD2. Germline trimming cut 4 bases from V and 5 bases from J; bases unmatched to any gene: 5. CDR1 is LGHDT and CDR2 is YNNKEL in the germline V gene (reference sequence). This CDR3 is built from 14 residues. For the CDR3, the DNA is TGTGCCAGCAGCCTTAGCGGGAGGAGGAACGAGCAGTACTTC. Its translation is CASSLSGRRNEQYF.

This clonotype was seen only a few times. The chain uses TRBV12-3 or TRBV12-4 and TRBJ2-3; D not resolved. There are 13 residues in the CDR3. Trimming cost V 5 bases and J 4 bases, with 10 bases left between them. The CDR3 DNA sequence: TGTGCCAGCAGTCCGCAACTGCCAGATACGCAGTATTTT. Encoded protein: CASSPQLPDTQYF.

This clonotype has at least ten counts. This CDR3 is CASRVTGGYEQYF. CDR3 sequence (DNA): TGTGCCAGCAGGGTCACGGGGGGATACGAGCAGTACTTC. The gene calls are TRBV28 and TRBJ2-7; 7 bases line up with TRBD2. From germline, CDR1 is MDHEN and CDR2 SYDVKM. Trimming removed 6 bases from V and 4 bases from J; junction bases left unmatched: 6. The CDR3 sequence is 13 residues long.

This chain links TRBV20-1 with TRBJ2-1, with 8 bases fitting TRBD2. Germline CDR1 reads DFQATT; CDR2 reads SNEGSKA (reference sequence). This CDR3 is 16 amino acids long. V gave up 1 base and J gave up 4 bases; unmatched junction bases: 9. CDR3 DNA: TGCAGTGCTAGAGCGCCGGGACTAGTGTATTACAATGAGCAGTTCTTC. It is translated as CSARAPGLVYYNEQFF.

This clonotype occurred many times. This rearrangement joins TRBV2 to TRBJ2-3; D is uncertain. Trimming removed 5 bases at V and 5 bases at J, with 5 bases between. The CDR3 has 11 amino acids. Germline V CDR1 and CDR2: SNHLY, FYNNEI. In DNA, the CDR3 is TGTGCCAGCAGTCAGAGAGATACGCAGTATTTT. This gives the protein CASSQRDTQYF. Supplemented by reference TRBV2 and TRBJ2-3, the full variable domain reads EPEVTQTPSHQVTQMGQEVILRCVPISNHLYFYWYRQILGQKVEFLVSFYNNEISEKSEIFDDQFSVERPDGSNFTLKIRSTKLEDSAMYFCASSQRDTQYFGPGTRLTVL.

The genes are TRBV6-1 and TRBJ1-3; D is ambiguous. The V and J ends lost 5 bases and 3 bases respectively, with 23 bases between them. Germline-derived CDR1 and CDR2 are MNHNS and SASEGT. The CDR3 has 18 residues. CDR3 nucleotides: TGTGCCAGCAGTAACGCCCCCCCGGGGAGCGGATTTGGAAACACCATATATTTT. It encodes CASSNAPPGSGFGNTIYF.

Only a few counts were recorded for this clonotype. The chain recombines TRBV3-1 with TRBJ2-7; D is unclear. The germline V gene has CDR1 LGHDT and CDR2 YNNKEL (reference sequence). V was pared by 4 bases and J by 9 bases, with 16 bases between. This CDR3 has 13 amino acids. The CDR3 DNA follows: TGTGCCAGCAGCCTAGGATTCCAGGAGAGGCAGTACGTC. It specifies CASSLGFQERQYV.

This clonotype was seen a handful of times. The V call is TRBV11-3, the J call TRBJ1-1; D gene uncertain. Per germline, CDR1 SGHNT and CDR2 YENEEA. Trimming pared 3 bases from V and 3 bases from J, leaving 8 bases between. CDR3 length equals 13 residues. The CDR3 sequence is CASSFGSYTEAFF. The CDR3 DNA is TGTGCCAGCAGCTTTGGTTCGTACACTGAAGCTTTCTTT.

This clonotype was seen a few times. The chain combines TRBV20-1 with TRBJ2-7; 7 bases align to TRBD1. This CDR3 has 17 amino acids. Trimming took 0 bases from V and 0 from J; bases not matched to a gene: 11. Germline CDR1 reads DFQATT; CDR2 reads SNEGSKA (reference sequence). Here the CDR3 DNA reads TGCAGTGCTAGAGATTCCATCCGAGACAGGGCCTCCTACGAGCAGTACTTC. This translates into CSARDSIRDRASYEQYF.

The V call is TRBV20-1, the J call TRBJ2-2; D unclear. The CDR3 extends over 16 amino acids. Germline-derived CDR1 and CDR2 are DFQATT and SNEGSKA (reference sequence). V dropped 0 bases and J dropped 0 bases, with 11 bases sitting between them. CDR3: CSARDVAGSNTGELFF. CDR3 DNA: TGCAGTGCTAGAGATGTAGCAGGATCGAACACCGGGGAGCTGTTTTTT.

This clonotype was seen more than once but under ten times. J is TRBJ2-7 and V is TRBV18; 7 nucleotides line up with TRBD1. Losses at the gene ends were 3 bases for V and 4 bases for J; bases not matched to a gene: 3. The CDR3 extends over 13 amino acids. From germline, CDR1 is KGHSH and CDR2 LQKENI. The CDR3 DNA reads as TGTGCCAGCTCACCGGGGGACAGTTACGAGCAGTACTTC. The encoded protein is CASSPGDSYEQYF.

In this sample, this clonotype turned up many times. This sequence joins TRBV7-8 and TRBJ2-5; 7 nucleotides line up with TRBD2. J gave up 3 bases and V 4 bases, and 8 bases lay outside the gene matches. The CDR3 is 15 residues long. Looked up from germline, CDR1 is SGHVS and CDR2 is FQNEAQ. The CDR3 protein is CASSSSSGKKETQYF. CDR3 in DNA: TGTGCCAGCAGCTCATCTAGCGGAAAAAAAGAGACCCAGTACTTC.

The sample holds a few counts of this clonotype. This sequence joins TRBV12-3 or TRBV12-4 and TRBJ2-5, with D perhaps TRBD1 or TRBD2 (5 bases each). The CDR3 runs 13 residues. V was cut by 3 bases and J by 7 bases, with 12 bases left in between. CDR3 region: CASSFWKGTTQYF. The CDR3 DNA reads TGTGCCAGCAGTTTCTGGAAAGGGACGACCCAGTACTTC.

In this sample, this clonotype turned up a few times. The CDR3: CASRPSSLNSPLHF. DNA of the CDR3: TGTGCCAGTAGACCCTCTAGCCTAAATTCACCCCTCCACTTT. V gene TRBV19 combines with J gene TRBJ1-6; D gene uncertain. Germline loops: CDR1 LNHDA, CDR2 SQIVND (reference sequence). The CDR3 is 14 amino acids. V gave up 6 bases and J gave up 7 bases, with 13 bases separating them.

DNA for the CDR3: TGTGCCAGCAGTTGGACAGGTACCAGCGGCTACACCTTC. Translation gives CASSWTGTSGYTF. V gene TRBV2 combines with J gene TRBJ1-2; TRBD1 matches 7 bases. CDR1 SNHLY and CDR2 FYNNEI come from the germline V gene. Losses at the gene ends were 5 bases for V and 8 bases for J; bases not matched to a gene: 8. This CDR3 region has 13 residues.

This clonotype showed up many times. V and J are TRBV20-1 and TRBJ1-2, with 11 nucleotides matching TRBD1. Germline V CDR1 and CDR2: DFQATT, SNEGSKA (reference sequence). The length of the CDR3 is 15 residues. With V trimmed by 4 bases and J by 8 bases, 12 bases remained unmatched. CDR3 sequence reads: CSATIPGQGGRGYTF. The CDR3 DNA follows: TGCAGTGCTACTATTCCGGGACAGGGGGGAAGGGGCTACACCTTC.

As to this clonotype: A much larger clone differs by one base, so this may be a read error. The V and J genes are TRBV5-4 and TRBJ1-1; D gene ambiguous. Trimming removed 3 bases from V and 1 base from J, with 10 bases in between. This CDR3 is 14 amino acids long. Germline V gene sequence: CDR1 SGHNT, CDR2 YYREEE (reference sequence). The CDR3 sequence is CASSSGRGNTEAFF. In DNA, the CDR3 is TGTGCCAGCAGCTCTGGTCGAGGGAACACTGAAGCTTTCTTT. Complete variable domain (other parts from reference TRBV5-4 and TRBJ1-1): ETGVTQSPTHLIKTRGQQVTLRCSSQSGHNTVSWYQQALGQGPQFIFQYYREEENGRGNFPPRFSGLQFPNYSSELNVNALELDDSALYLCASSSGRGNTEAFFGQGTRLTVV.

A few counts support this clonotype. The chain carries TRBV29-1 and TRBJ2-1; D uncertain. CDR1 and CDR2 (germline): SQVTM, ANQGSEA. The CDR3 extends over 12 amino acids. Trimming shortened V by 6 bases and J by 5 bases, and 11 bases separated the two germline ends. The CDR3 loop is CSVDPKHNEQFF. The CDR3 region has the DNA TGCAGCGTAGACCCAAAACACAATGAGCAGTTCTTC.